This T cell receptor (beta chain) was obtained from a study of blood T cell repertoires in COVID-19. Study details: Donors in the United States, Italy and Spain gave samples during acute or convalescent COVID-19. In each case, the material was cDNA or gDNA derived from T cells, B-cell-depleted T cells, or PBMCs.

The CDR3 spans 16 residues. In germline, CDR1 is SGHTA, CDR2 FQGNSA. Trimming took 0 bases from V and 0 from J, leaving 9 bases between them. Authors' processing steps: Using reference gene primer amplification, nucleated cell counts were estimated. This table comes from immunoSEQ multiplex PCR, and its TCRdb copy is limited to in-frame clones, with some not included. For V, J and clone size, that table is used; D and trimming come from the DNA. Of over 40,000 clones listed, around 85% are singletons. The receptor comes from a woman aged 55-70 years with acute or convalescent COVID-19. V usage is TRBV7-2 and J usage is TRBJ1-5, with TRBD1 as a possible D gene (5 bases). Sequenced sample: peripheral blood. CDR3 nucleotide sequence: TGTGCCAGCAGCTTAGCAGGGGTCTATAGCAATCAGCCCCAGCATTTT. Translating it yields CASSLAGVYSNQPQHF.